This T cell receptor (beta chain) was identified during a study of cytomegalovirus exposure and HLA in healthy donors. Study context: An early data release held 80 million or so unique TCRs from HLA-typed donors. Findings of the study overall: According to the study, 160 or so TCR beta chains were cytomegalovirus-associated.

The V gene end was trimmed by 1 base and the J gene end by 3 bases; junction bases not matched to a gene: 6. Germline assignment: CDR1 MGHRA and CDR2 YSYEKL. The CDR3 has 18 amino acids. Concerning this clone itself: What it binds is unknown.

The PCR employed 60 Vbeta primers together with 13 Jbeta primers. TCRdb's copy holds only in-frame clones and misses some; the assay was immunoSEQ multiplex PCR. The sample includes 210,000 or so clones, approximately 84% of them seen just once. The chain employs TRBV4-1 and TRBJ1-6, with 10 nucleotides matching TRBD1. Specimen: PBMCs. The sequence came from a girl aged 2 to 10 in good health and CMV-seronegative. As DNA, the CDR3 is TGCGCCAGCAGCCAAGGGACCCGGACAGGGGGCTATAATTCACCCCTCCACTTT. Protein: CASSQGTRTGGYNSPLHF.